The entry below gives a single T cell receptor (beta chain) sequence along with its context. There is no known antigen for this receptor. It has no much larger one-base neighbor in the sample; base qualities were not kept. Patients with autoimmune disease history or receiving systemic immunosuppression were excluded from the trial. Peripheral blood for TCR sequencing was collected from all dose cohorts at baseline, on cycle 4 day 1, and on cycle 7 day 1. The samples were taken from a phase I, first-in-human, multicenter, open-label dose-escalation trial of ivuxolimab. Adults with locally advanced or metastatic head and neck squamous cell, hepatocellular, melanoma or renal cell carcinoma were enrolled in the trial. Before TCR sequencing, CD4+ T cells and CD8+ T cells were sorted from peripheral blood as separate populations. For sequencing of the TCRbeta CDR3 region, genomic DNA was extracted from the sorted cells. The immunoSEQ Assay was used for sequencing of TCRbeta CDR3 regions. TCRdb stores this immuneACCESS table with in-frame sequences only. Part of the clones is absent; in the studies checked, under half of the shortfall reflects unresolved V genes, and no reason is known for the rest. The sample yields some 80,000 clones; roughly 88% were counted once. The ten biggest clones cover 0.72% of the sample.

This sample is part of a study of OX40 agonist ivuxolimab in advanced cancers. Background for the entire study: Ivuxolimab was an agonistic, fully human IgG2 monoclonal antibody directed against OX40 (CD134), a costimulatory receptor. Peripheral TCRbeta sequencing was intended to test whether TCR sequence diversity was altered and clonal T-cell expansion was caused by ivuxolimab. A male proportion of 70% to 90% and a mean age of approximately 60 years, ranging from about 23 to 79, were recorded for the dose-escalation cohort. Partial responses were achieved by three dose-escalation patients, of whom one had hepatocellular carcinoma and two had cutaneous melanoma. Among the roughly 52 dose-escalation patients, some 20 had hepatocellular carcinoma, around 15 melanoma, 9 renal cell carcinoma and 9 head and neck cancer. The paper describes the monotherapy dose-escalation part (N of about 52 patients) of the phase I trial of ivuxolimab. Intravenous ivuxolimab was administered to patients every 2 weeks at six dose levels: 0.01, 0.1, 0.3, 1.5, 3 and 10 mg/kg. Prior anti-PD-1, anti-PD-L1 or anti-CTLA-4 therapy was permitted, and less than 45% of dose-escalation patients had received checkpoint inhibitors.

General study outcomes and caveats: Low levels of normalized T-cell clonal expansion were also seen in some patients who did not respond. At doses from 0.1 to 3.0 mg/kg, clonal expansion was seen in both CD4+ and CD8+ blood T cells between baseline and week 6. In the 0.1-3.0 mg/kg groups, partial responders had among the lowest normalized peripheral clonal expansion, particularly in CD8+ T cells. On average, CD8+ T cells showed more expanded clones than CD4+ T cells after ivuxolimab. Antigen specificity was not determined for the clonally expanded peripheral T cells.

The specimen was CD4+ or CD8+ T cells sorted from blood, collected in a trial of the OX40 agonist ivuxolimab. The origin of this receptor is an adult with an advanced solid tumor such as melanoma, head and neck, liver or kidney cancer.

The nucleotide sequence reads as follows: TGCGCCAGCAGCTTGGATGTCCGGCCTCCGGGCCCAACCACTGAAGCTTTCTTT. Its translation is CASSLDVRPPGPTTEAFF. The chain was built from TRBV5-1 and TRBJ1-1, with no confidently assigned D gene. Based on the germline V gene, the CDR1 and CDR2 sequences are SGHRS and YFSETQ. Trimming takes 0 bases from V and 4 bases from J, and the germline ends sit 22 bases apart. Measured from the cysteine to the phenylalanine, the CDR3 is 18 residues long. The read is trimmed to its CDR3 DNA, 54 bases read in frame from base 1.